Below, 2 T cell receptor beta chains from the same sample are listed, as sequenced in a study of control samples from healthy donors and cancer patients. Method: immunoSEQ multiplex PCR; TCRdb's copy keeps in-frame clones and lacks some. In the table there are roughly 150,000 clones, around 90% of which are singletons. The sample consisted of blood. Receptors were obtained from a man aged 25 to 40 in good health.

This rearrangement joins TRBV15 to TRBJ1-5, with D unresolved. The CDR3 covers 16 residues. Trimming removed 0 bases from V and 0 bases from J, with 9 bases in between. The germline gives CDR1 LNHNV, CDR2 YYDKDF (reference sequence). In DNA, the CDR3 is TGTGCCACCAGCAGAGAGCGGTACGGTAGCAATCAGCCCCAGCATTTT. This encodes CATSRERYGSNQPQHF.

The gene calls are TRBV9 and TRBJ1-2; D may be TRBD1 (6 bases). V was pared by 0 bases and J by 7 bases, with 16 bases between. The CDR3 consists of 15 residues. In germline, CDR1 is SGDLS, CDR2 YYNGEE. Written as DNA, the CDR3 is TGTGCCAGCAGCGTAGACACAGGGCCCGCCCGTGGCTACACCTTC. It is translated as CASSVDTGPARGYTF.